These 17 T cell receptor beta chains were sequenced from one sample in a study of cytomegalovirus exposure and HLA in healthy donors. Method: immunoSEQ multiplex PCR; TCRdb's copy keeps in-frame clones and lacks some. The data hold roughly 100,000 clones, with roughly 85% observed a single time. The specimen was PBMCs. These receptors originate from a man aged 18 to 29 in good health and CMV-seropositive.

As for this clone: Sequence at one end of the junction differs from germline and may be a read error. V gene TRBV6-5 combines with J gene TRBJ1-2, with a possible D match to TRBD1 (6 bases). The CDR3 consists of 11 residues. Germline CDR1 reads MNHEY; CDR2 reads SVGAGI. CDR3: CASSYSGHVNF. The CDR3 bases are TGTGCCAGCAGTTACTCGGGACACGTTAACTTC.

This clone was found many times. This chain joins TRBV5-1 and TRBJ2-5; no clear D. V dropped 1 base and J dropped 2 bases, with 6 bases sitting between them. The CDR3 is made up of 13 amino acids. The germline gives CDR1 SGHRS, CDR2 YFSETQ. The chain's CDR3 is CASSLQDQETQYF. The CDR3 DNA reads TGCGCCAGCAGCTTGCAGGATCAAGAGACCCAGTACTTC. Complete variable domain (other parts from reference TRBV5-1 and TRBJ2-5): KAGVTQTPRYLIKTRGQQVTLSCSPISGHRSVSWYQQTPGQGLQFLFEYFSETQRNKGNFPGRFSGRQFSNSRSEMNVSTLELGDSALYLCASSLQDQETQYFGPGTRLLVL.

The rearrangement joins TRBV18 to TRBJ2-3, with D possibly TRBD1 on 6 matching bases. The CDR3 loop spans 15 amino acids. The germline V gene has CDR1 KGHSH and CDR2 LQKENI. With 0 bases removed from V and 2 bases from J, the gap between germline ends came to 9 bases. CDR3 sequence reads: CASSPPTGITDTQYF. CDR3 in DNA: TGTGCCAGCTCACCACCGACAGGAATCACAGATACGCAGTATTTT.

This clone appeared once. V usage is TRBV28 and J usage is TRBJ1-5; D is uncertain. Per germline, CDR1 MDHEN and CDR2 SYDVKM. V lost 4 bases and J lost 0, with 16 bases in between. The CDR3 contains 17 residues. The CDR3 spells CASSSPGIKDSNQPQHF. The CDR3 DNA follows: TGTGCCAGCAGTTCCCCGGGGATAAAGGATAGCAATCAGCCCCAGCATTTT.

J is TRBJ2-2 and V is TRBV6-1, with D tentatively TRBD2 (5 bases). The CDR3 contains 15 residues. Between the trimmed V and J ends, which lost 6 bases and 4 bases, there was a span of 15 bases. Germline V gene data show CDR1 as MNHNS and CDR2 as SASEGT. The chain's CDR3 is CASRLAPESTGELFF. The CDR3 DNA sequence: TGTGCCAGCAGATTAGCGCCAGAGAGCACCGGGGAGCTGTTTTTT.

CDR3 sequence reads: CASSLFVRGGYTF. For the CDR3, the DNA is TGTGCCAGCAGTTTATTTGTCAGGGGTGGCTACACCTTC. The rearrangement uses TRBV27 and TRBJ1-2; D possibly corresponds to TRBD1 (6 bases). Germline V gene data show CDR1 as MNHEY and CDR2 as SMNVEV (reference sequence). The CDR3 runs 13 residues. V gave up 1 base and J gave up 7 bases, with 10 bases separating them.

The chain is built from TRBV19 and TRBJ1-4; 9 bases are shared with TRBD1. V dropped 7 bases and J dropped 0; count of bases not matched to a gene: 12. Germline lookup yields CDR1 LNHDA and CDR2 SQIVND (reference sequence). The CDR3 is 18 residues long. The CDR3 reads CASTSTARQGATNEKLFF. DNA for the CDR3: TGTGCCAGTACGTCTACCGCTCGACAGGGGGCAACTAATGAAAAACTGTTTTTT.

CDR3 sequence: CASSLDGGLRPQHF. In DNA form, the CDR3 reads TGTGCCAGCAGCTTGGATGGGGGGTTGAGGCCCCAGCATTTT. The rearrangement uses TRBV5-6 and TRBJ1-5, with D possibly being TRBD1 (5 bases). V shed 0 bases and J shed 9 bases, with 13 bases lying between them. The CDR3 totals 14 residues. Germline CDR1 and CDR2: SGHDT and YYEEEE.

V usage is TRBV29-1 and J usage is TRBJ1-2, with a tentative D call TRBD1 (6 bases). Looked up from germline, CDR1 is SQVTM and CDR2 is ANQGSEA. V was shortened by 4 bases and J by 3 bases, with 9 bases between the two germline ends. CDR3 size: 12 residues. For the CDR3, the DNA is TGCAGCGTTGTCAGGGGTGACTATGGCTACACCTTC. Protein: CSVVRGDYGYTF.

V is TRBV10-3 and J is TRBJ2-2; D is unclear. V lost 3 bases to trimming and J lost 5 bases, with 13 bases between them. This CDR3 has 15 amino acids. The V gene's germline CDR1 is ENHRY and CDR2 SYGVKD. The CDR3 nucleotides are TGTGCCATCAGTGATGAGAGCCTCGGGACCGGGGAGCTGTTTTTT. This encodes CAISDESLGTGELFF.

The CDR3 DNA sequence: TGTGCCAGCAGCCCTGGGACAGGCACATACAATGAGCAGTTCTTC. It is translated as CASSPGTGTYNEQFF. This sequence joins TRBV11-1 and TRBJ2-1, with 8 bases identical to TRBD1. Per the germline V gene, CDR1 is SGHAT and CDR2 is FQDESV (reference sequence). J gave up 4 bases and V 5 bases, and 7 bases lay outside the gene matches. This CDR3 spans 15 amino acids.

The V gene is TRBV27, the J gene TRBJ2-7, with 8 bases lining up with TRBD1. V trimming: 6 bases; J trimming: 3 bases; junction bases outside the gene matches: 4. The CDR3 contains 13 residues. Germline CDR1 MNHEY, CDR2 SMNVEV (reference sequence). The CDR3 sequence is CASRDRGGYEQYF. The CDR3 bases are TGTGCCAGCAGAGACAGGGGTGGCTACGAGCAGTACTTC.

The V gene is TRBV5-4, the J gene TRBJ2-5, with D perhaps matching TRBD1 (5 bases). Trimming took 4 bases from V and 1 from J, leaving 17 bases between them. Germline CDR1 and CDR2: SGHNT and YYREEE (reference sequence). The CDR3 is 16 amino acids. CDR3 sequence (DNA): TGTGCCAGCAGCGGCCTTGGGGCGGAGCTCCAAGAGACCCAGTACTTC. Translating it yields CASSGLGAELQETQYF. Based on the CDR3 plus reference TRBV5-4 and TRBJ2-5, the full variable domain is ETGVTQSPTHLIKTRGQQVTLRCSSQSGHNTVSWYQQALGQGPQFIFQYYREEENGRGNFPPRFSGLQFPNYSSELNVNALELDDSALYLCASSGLGAELQETQYFGPGTRLLVL.

This chain joins TRBV5-1 and TRBJ2-1, with 7 bases identical to TRBD1. The CDR3 length is 13 residues. The V segment lost 3 bases and the J segment 6 bases; nucleotides outside the gene matches: 3. In germline, CDR1 is SGHRS, CDR2 YFSETQ. The CDR3: CASSWGQFNEQFF. DNA of the CDR3: TGCGCCAGCAGCTGGGGACAGTTCAATGAGCAGTTCTTC.

Only a few counts were recorded for this clone. V gene TRBV4-2 combines with J gene TRBJ2-1; 8 nucleotides match TRBD2. The CDR3 sequence is 17 residues long. Germline CDR1 is LGHNA and CDR2 is YNFKEQ. With V trimmed by 0 bases and J by 4 bases, 8 bases remained unmatched. CDR3 protein: CASSQDPAGDRYNEQFF. The CDR3 DNA is TGTGCCAGCAGCCAAGATCCAGCGGGAGACCGGTACAATGAGCAGTTCTTC.

The chain links TRBV28 to TRBJ2-1; D is unresolved. The CDR3 covers 15 residues. Germline values: CDR1 MDHEN, CDR2 SYDVKM. V gave up 7 bases and J gave up 2 bases, with 15 bases separating them. The CDR3 is CASTPLGGAYNEQFF. In DNA form, the CDR3 reads TGTGCCAGCACCCCACTTGGCGGCGCCTACAATGAGCAGTTCTTC.

The genes are TRBV30 and TRBJ2-1; 15 bases line up with TRBD2. The V and J ends lost 3 bases and 6 bases, in that order; junction bases with no gene match: 3. The germline V gene has CDR1 GTSNPN and CDR2 SVGIG (reference sequence). The CDR3 runs to 15 residues. CDR3 sequence: CAWSGLAGGTNEQFF. The CDR3 DNA is TGTGCCTGGAGCGGACTAGCGGGAGGGACCAATGAGCAGTTCTTC.